This TCR beta chain appears in the sequencing data of a study of shared clonotypes between healthy human individuals. Study summary: There were three CD4 naive, three CD4 memory, two CD8 naive and one CD8 memory plates per donor.

Findings and caveats of the study: The authors sampled blood alone, and tissue repertoires likely differ.

Method: immunoSEQ multiplex PCR; TCRdb's copy keeps in-frame clones and lacks some. Of roughly 2,300,000 clones listed, about 90% are singletons. In the case of this clone: Its target is not known.

The ends lost 5 bases at V and 4 bases at J; junction bases unmatched: 4. Germline CDR1 reads ENHRY; CDR2 reads SYGVKD. The CDR3 totals 14 residues. All participating donors were Caucasian adults from Nashville, Tennessee. The TCR sequence derives from a man aged 18 to 35 in good health. Some clones in this sample may be carry-over from other donors' samples. The chain employs TRBV10-3 and TRBJ1-2; 10 bases align to TRBD1. The sample was naive CD4+ T cells from PBMCs. Subset specified: CD45RA+ positively selected. CDR3 amino acids: CAISPGQGIYGYTF. In nucleotides, the CDR3 is TGTGCCATCAGTCCGGGACAGGGGATCTATGGCTACACCTTC.